This TCR beta chain was identified during a study of cytomegalovirus exposure and HLA in healthy donors. Overall study: Approximately 77 million unique TCRs from HLA-typed donors were held in an early release of data.

Remarks on this clone: Its antigen remains unidentified.

Findings of the study overall: 16,951 TCR beta sequences were associated with HLA alleles at 0.05 false discovery rate in a later analysis.

It was with 60 Vbeta and 13 Jbeta primers that the PCR ran. Sequenced by immunoSEQ multiplex PCR; TCRdb stores in-frame clones only, minus some. The sample holds approximately 100,000 clones, around 82% seen once. The TCR comes from a woman aged 18-29 years in good health and CMV-seropositive. The sequenced sample consisted of PBMCs.

CDR3 nucleotides: TGTGCCAGTAGTATACAATTGTCAGGCGAGCAGTACTTC. Its protein is CASSIQLSGEQYF. The rearrangement links TRBV19 to TRBJ2-7; unclear D gene. The V end lost 2 bases, the J end lost 6 bases, and 11 bases lay between the germline ends. The CDR3 covers 13 residues. Germline CDR1 is LNHDA and CDR2 is SQIVND (reference sequence).